This TCR beta chain was profiled in a study of blood T cell repertoires in COVID-19 (dated by TCRdb to 2019 to 2021). Regarding the study in general: Samples covering the acute and convalescent phases of COVID-19 were provided by collaborators in the United States, Italy and Spain. The material from the prospective study consisted of cDNA or gDNA derived from T cells, B-cell-depleted T cells, or PBMCs. Subjects who had been exposed to COVID-19, were actively infected with it, or had recovered from it provided the deeply sampled blood TCRbeta repertoires that made up the dataset. The repertoires were made available in a free public database intended to serve as a resource for research on the immune response to SARS-CoV-2. The samples were drawn from the first 160 participants of the ongoing ImmuneRACE study and from about 1,200 subjects provided by 6 global collaborators. The sample metadata nearly always contained a de-identified subject ID, COVID-19 status, age in years and sex. Where available, HLA class I and class II types were obtained from metadata supplied by the sample provider rather than from assay-based typing.

On this clone itself: Its antigen specificity is not known. Within one base of it there is no much larger clone, and no base qualities were kept.

In Seattle, one collaborating source enrolled patients while the infection was active and tracked those patients longitudinally over the course of disease. The collaborating institutions used their own protocols to collect whole blood in K2EDTA tubes. For TCRbeta analysis, collaborators shipped samples in one of three forms: frozen whole blood, isolated PBMCs, or DNA extracted from either of those sample types. Broad study findings and their caveats: The quantity of clinical and demographic metadata differed by source and by participant and was supplied without curation.

Measured from the cysteine to the phenylalanine, the CDR3 is 13 residues long. Only CDR3 DNA remains: 39 bases, in frame from the first base. Per the germline V gene, MNHEY is the CDR1 and SVGAGI is the CDR2. Cut back by 7 bases and 1 base, the V and J ends lie 8 bases apart. TCRbeta CDR3 regions were amplified from genomic DNA using the immunoSEQ Assay, a bias-controlled multiplex PCR. The paper's data handling went like this. The number of nucleated cells in each sample was estimated from the amplification of reference gene primers within the assay. To quantify the absolute abundance of each unique TCRbeta CDR3 rearrangement, sequence reads were collapsed and filtered. For each sample, productive Simpson clonality was calculated as the square root of Simpson's diversity index over productive rearrangements. TCRdb took over this immuneACCESS table, retaining in-frame rearrangements with V and J assigned. Such tables are incomplete; in checked studies, under half of the missing clones stem from an unresolved V gene, and the remainder is unexplained. V, J and clone size were drawn from that table, and D and trimming were deduced from the DNA. The sample data list under 250,000 clones, and about 83% of these were observed just once. Of the sample, 5.5% to 6.5% falls within the top ten clones.

This TCR was recovered from a woman of 80 years or more with COVID-19, enrolled during active disease. What was sequenced was peripheral blood. Recombination joined TRBV6-5 with TRBJ1-3, with the D gene not confidently named. The nucleotide sequence reads TGTGCCAGCAAGAGGGTATCTGGAAACACCATATATTTT. This gives the protein CASKRVSGNTIYF.